The 28 T cell receptor beta chains below all came from one sample that was sequenced in a study of T cells in Graves' hyperthyroidism and ophthalmopathy. RNA transcripts gave rise to amplified TCR beta CDR3 regions. Researchers ran a first-round RT-PCR on the TCR CDR3 using the HTBI primer set. TCRdb re-derived calls from the multiplex PCR reads in MiXCR, one entry per CDR3 protein. The sample has around 600,000 distinct CDR3 sequences, around 15% seen once. The sequenced sample consisted of blood. The receptors stem from a woman in her thirties or forties with Graves' ophthalmopathy.

There are many counts of this clonotype. This chain links TRBV11-2 with TRBJ2-5; D call uncertain. The CDR3 length is 13 residues. Germline CDR1 reads SGHAT; CDR2 reads FQNNGV. Trimming took 1 base from V and 5 from J, leaving 8 bases between them. DNA for the CDR3: TGTGCCAGCAGCTTAGGGCCCCACGAGACCCAGTACTTC. Amino acids: CASSLGPHETQYF.

This clonotype has only a few counts. The chain has TRBV6-6 and TRBJ2-2, with D perhaps matching TRBD2 (5 bases). Germline CDR1 is MNHNY and CDR2 is SVGAGI (reference sequence). CDR3 length equals 13 residues. Trimming left V 1 base short and J 6 bases short, with 6 bases between. The CDR3 nucleotides are TGTGCCAGCAGTTACTACGGGGCCGGGGAGCTGTTTTTT. Amino acids: CASSYYGAGELFF.

The chain has TRBV14 and TRBJ1-1; tentative D call: TRBD1 (6 bases). This CDR3 region has 16 residues. Germline CDR1 SGHDN, CDR2 FVKESK. Deletions cut 0 bases from V and 0 bases from J, with 11 bases between. CDR3 sequence reads: CASSQDWGALNTEAFF. For the CDR3, the DNA is TGTGCCAGCAGCCAAGATTGGGGGGCCTTGAACACTGAAGCTTTCTTT.

Only a few counts were recorded for this clonotype. The genes are TRBV20-1 and TRBJ2-5; 7 bases match TRBD1. The CDR3 sequence is 15 residues long. The germline V gene encodes CDR1 DFQATT and CDR2 SNEGSKA (reference sequence). The junction had 4 bases not matched to a gene; V was cut back by 0 bases and J by 0 bases. In nucleotides, the CDR3 is TGCAGTGCTAGAGATCAACAGGGGTACCAAGAGACCCAGTACTTC. Amino acids: CSARDQQGYQETQYF.

The table lists this clonotype with many counts. J is TRBJ1-1 and V is TRBV2, with D hard to call. Germline lookup yields CDR1 SNHLY and CDR2 FYNNEI. The CDR3 runs to 14 residues. Trimming removed 6 bases at V and 0 bases at J, with 11 bases between. This chain's CDR3 is CASSGPGMNTEAFF. The CDR3 nucleotides read TGTGCCAGCAGCGGCCCGGGCATGAACACTGAAGCTTTCTTT.

This clonotype was counted many times. The chain is built from TRBV12-3 or TRBV12-4 and TRBJ2-7; possibly TRBD1 for D (6 bases). The V end was cut by 1 base, the J end by 2 bases, with 9 bases between. CDR3 size: 14 residues. As DNA, the CDR3 is TGTGCCAGCAGTTTAGACAGGGCTGCCTACGAGCAGTACTTC. Amino acids: CASSLDRAAYEQYF.

This clonotype was recorded many times. V is TRBV11-2 and J is TRBJ2-5, with 8 positions matching TRBD2. Germline loops: CDR1 SGHAT, CDR2 FQNNGV. The CDR3 consists of 14 residues. V was pared by 5 bases and J by 5 bases, with 7 bases of the junction left unmatched. CDR3 sequence: CASSQSGSWETQYF. CDR3 sequence (DNA): TGTGCCAGCAGCCAAAGCGGGAGTTGGGAGACCCAGTACTTC.

This clonotype was detected only a few times. The chain links TRBV3-1 to TRBJ2-2; 13 nucleotides agree with TRBD2. Per the germline V gene, CDR1 is LGHDT and CDR2 is YNNKEL (reference sequence). V lost 4 bases and J lost 6; bases outside the gene matches: 2. The CDR3 sequence is 15 residues long. The CDR3 here is CASSLGTSGAGELFF. Written as DNA, the CDR3 is TGTGCCAGCAGCCTCGGGACTAGCGGGGCCGGGGAGCTGTTTTTT. Variable domain in full (rest from reference TRBV3-1 and TRBJ2-2): DTAVSQTPKYLVTQMGNDKSIKCEQNLGHDTMYWYKQDSKKFLKIMFSYNNKELIINETVPNRFSPKSPDKAHLNLHINSLELGDSAVYFCASSLGTSGAGELFFGEGSRLTVL.

V gene TRBV5-1 combines with J gene TRBJ2-3, with D tentatively TRBD2 (5 bases). The germline V gene encodes CDR1 SGHRS and CDR2 YFSETQ. V gave up 7 bases and J gave up 5 bases, with 17 bases separating them. The CDR3 loop spans 14 amino acids. CDR3 residues: CASDYHGGGDTQYF. In DNA, the CDR3 is TGCGCCAGCGATTATCACGGAGGAGGAGATACGCAGTATTTT.

This clonotype came up many times. The J gene is TRBJ2-2, the V gene TRBV7-3; no reliable D call. CDR3 length: 14 residues. V lost 6 bases and J 1 base, leaving 9 bases between the germline ends. Germline loops: CDR1 SGHTA, CDR2 FQGTGA. The CDR3 DNA is TGTGCCAGCAGTTTGGGCGGGAACACCGGGGAGCTGTTTTTT. Translated, it gives CASSLGGNTGELFF.

The gene calls are TRBV18 and TRBJ1-1, with a weak D call TRBD1 (6 bases). This CDR3 is built from 13 residues. Per germline, CDR1 KGHSH and CDR2 LQKENI. V lost 6 bases and J lost 5, with 13 bases in between. CDR3 bases: TGTGCCAGCTCCCAGGGGAGGGTTACTGAAGCTTTCTTT. It encodes CASSQGRVTEAFF.

This clonotype was counted many times. V and J are TRBV11-2 and TRBJ2-7; D remains ambiguous. The CDR3 spans 15 residues. Germline CDR1 SGHAT, CDR2 FQNNGV. The V end was cut by 5 bases, the J end by 1 base, with 15 bases between. The CDR3 is CASSPRVPYSYEQYF. The CDR3 DNA reads TGTGCCAGCAGCCCCCGGGTACCCTATTCCTACGAGCAGTACTTC.

This clonotype has just one count. The chain links TRBV14 to TRBJ2-7; maybe TRBD2 (6 bases). CDR1 SGHDN and CDR2 FVKESK come from the germline V gene. The CDR3 covers 16 residues. V was shortened by 1 base and J by 5 bases, with 18 bases between the two germline ends. CDR3 loop: CASSQGTRETTHEQYF. The CDR3 DNA reads as TGTGCCAGCAGCCAAGGGACTCGGGAGACCACCCACGAGCAGTACTTC.

This clonotype has at least ten counts. The chain is built from TRBV12-3 or TRBV12-4 and TRBJ1-2, with TRBD1 matching over 7 bases. This CDR3 region has 16 residues. V lost 3 bases to trimming and J lost 1 base; unmatched junction nucleotides: 8. The CDR3: CASSLGRGKINYGYTF. CDR3 nucleotides: TGTGCCAGCAGTTTGGGCAGGGGGAAAATTAACTATGGCTACACCTTC.

This clonotype was detected many times. This chain joins TRBV29-1 and TRBJ2-1, with TRBD1 matching 12 bases. This CDR3 comprises 15 residues. The ends lost 2 bases at V and 9 bases at J; junction bases unmatched: 8. Germline-derived CDR1 and CDR2 are SQVTM and ANQGSEA. CDR3 sequence (DNA): TGCAGCGTTGAAATCCGGGACAGGGGGCGGGTTGAGCAGTTCTTC. Its protein product is CSVEIRDRGRVEQFF.

This clonotype appeared a few times. The CDR3, as DNA: TGTGCCTGGAGGAGACAGTCTGGAAACACCATATATTTT. It translates to CAWRRQSGNTIYF. The chain joins TRBV30 to TRBJ1-3; the D gene is possibly TRBD1 (5 bases). V lost 3 bases and J 1 base, leaving 7 bases between the germline ends. CDR3 length: 13 residues. CDR1 and CDR2 from the germline V gene are GTSNPN and SVGIG (reference sequence). Combining the CDR3 with reference TRBV30 and TRBJ1-3 gives the whole variable domain SQTIHQWPATLVQPVGSPLSLECTVEGTSNPNLYWYRQAAGRGLQLLFYSVGIGQISSEVPQNLSASRPQDRQFILSSKKLLLSDSGFYLCAWRRQSGNTIYFGEGSWLTVV.

A remark on this clonotype: This may be a read error: a much more frequent sequence differs by one nucleotide. The chain carries TRBV11-1 and TRBJ2-1; a possible D gene is TRBD1 (6 bases). The CDR3 runs 16 residues. The ends were cut back, 5 bases at V and 4 bases at J, with 18 bases in the middle. Per germline, CDR1 SGHAT and CDR2 FQDESV (reference sequence). CDR3: CASSPRDKEGYNEQFF. Written as DNA, the CDR3 is TGTGCCAGCAGCCCCCGGGACAAGGAAGGGTACAATGAGCAGTTCTTC.

This chain links TRBV10-3 with TRBJ1-3; D possibly corresponds to TRBD1 (5 bases). The V gene's germline CDR1 is ENHRY and CDR2 SYGVKD. The CDR3 length is 22 residues. Trimming took 6 bases from V and 0 from J, leaving 33 bases between them. For the CDR3, the DNA is TGTGCCATCAGGGACAAGACAAACCGGGACGGAGGGGAACGGAGCTCTGGAAACACCATATATTTT. It codes for CAIRDKTNRDGGERSSGNTIYF.

This clonotype occurred many times. V and J are TRBV28 and TRBJ2-7, with 8 bases identical to TRBD2. Per germline, CDR1 MDHEN and CDR2 SYDVKM. V lost 5 bases and J lost 6; bases outside the gene matches: 9. The CDR3 loop spans 14 amino acids. This chain's CDR3 is CASSKKAGVREQYF. The DNA of the CDR3 is TGTGCCAGCAGTAAGAAAGCGGGAGTTCGCGAGCAGTACTTC.

This clonotype showed up many times. The rearrangement links TRBV11-2 to TRBJ1-2; D is possibly TRBD1 (5 bases). V shed 5 bases and J shed 5 bases, with 24 bases lying between them. Germline V lookup: CDR1 SGHAT, CDR2 FQNNGV. The CDR3 runs 17 residues. CDR3 coding DNA: TGTGCCAGCAGCCAGTCGGCAGGGAACAGCCCTTTATATGGCTACACCTTC. Encoded protein: CASSQSAGNSPLYGYTF.

This clonotype was seen repeatedly, ten times or more. V is TRBV6-1 and J is TRBJ2-1; D gene uncertain. The CDR3 has 12 residues. Trimming left V 6 bases short and J 8 bases short, with 11 bases between. CDR1 and CDR2 from the germline V gene are MNHNS and SASEGT. The CDR3 here is CASSRRSDEQFF. The CDR3 bases are TGTGCCAGCAGCCGAAGGTCCGATGAGCAGTTCTTC.

This clonotype has ten or more counts. V and J are TRBV6-1 and TRBJ2-7, with D possibly matching TRBD1 (5 bases). The length of the CDR3 is 13 residues. CDR1 MNHNS and CDR2 SASEGT come from the germline V gene. V was shortened by 7 bases and J by 3 bases, with 13 bases between the two germline ends. Here the CDR3 reads CASTTQGYYEQYF. CDR3 nucleotide sequence: TGTGCCAGCACAACGCAGGGTTACTACGAGCAGTACTTC.

This clonotype showed up many times. The gene calls are TRBV2 and TRBJ2-1; D is unclear. Looked up from germline, CDR1 is SNHLY and CDR2 is FYNNEI. The length of the CDR3 is 13 residues. Deletions cut 4 bases from V and 5 bases from J, with 9 bases between. CDR3 nucleotide sequence: TGTGCCAGCAGTGGAGGTCTTGACAATGAGCAGTTCTTC. This encodes CASSGGLDNEQFF.

The rearrangement joins TRBV24-1 to TRBJ2-2, with D possibly TRBD1 on 5 matching bases. The V gene's germline CDR1 is KGHDR and CDR2 SFDVKD. Trimming took off 5 bases at V and 6 bases at J, with 21 bases between the two ends. The CDR3 loop spans 17 amino acids. CDR3 bases: TGTGCCACCAGTGCCAGGGATAGTTTACAGGCGTCCGGGGAGCTGTTTTTT. The encoded protein is CATSARDSLQASGELFF.

The chain uses TRBV5-1 and TRBJ2-7; a possible D gene is TRBD1 (6 bases). V was cut by 6 bases and J by 4 bases, with 17 bases left in between. Per germline, CDR1 SGHRS and CDR2 YFSETQ. The CDR3 length is 14 residues. The CDR3 protein is CASNPDSRSYEQYF. The CDR3 DNA reads TGCGCCAGCAACCCGGACAGCCGATCTTACGAGCAGTACTTC.

The chain employs TRBV2 and TRBJ1-2; D gene unclear. V lost 8 bases to trimming and J lost 2 bases, with 15 bases between them. Germline assignment: CDR1 SNHLY and CDR2 FYNNEI. The CDR3 extends over 14 amino acids. The DNA for the CDR3 is TGTGCCAGCGTCGGCGGGAATAAGAACTATGGCTACACCTTC. It encodes CASVGGNKNYGYTF.

Notes on this clonotype: One junction end does not reproduce the germline sequence, and a read error may be involved. The V call is TRBV20-1, the J call TRBJ2-7, with D unclear. This CDR3 has 14 amino acids. The germline CDR1 and CDR2 sequences are DFQATT and SNEGSKA (reference sequence). The CDR3 region has the DNA TGCAGTGCCAGAGGAAACATAGGTCCCTACGAGCAGTACTTC. Its protein product is CSARGNIGPYEQYF.

This clonotype came up many times. This CDR3 is CASSAGGLNQPQHF. Here the CDR3 DNA reads TGTGCCAGCAGTGCCGGGGGCCTCAATCAGCCCCAGCATTTT. This chain joins TRBV28 and TRBJ1-5; possible D gene TRBD1, 6 bases. Trimming left V 5 bases short and J 3 bases short, with 11 bases between. This CDR3 is 14 amino acids long. Germline CDR1 is MDHEN and CDR2 is SYDVKM.